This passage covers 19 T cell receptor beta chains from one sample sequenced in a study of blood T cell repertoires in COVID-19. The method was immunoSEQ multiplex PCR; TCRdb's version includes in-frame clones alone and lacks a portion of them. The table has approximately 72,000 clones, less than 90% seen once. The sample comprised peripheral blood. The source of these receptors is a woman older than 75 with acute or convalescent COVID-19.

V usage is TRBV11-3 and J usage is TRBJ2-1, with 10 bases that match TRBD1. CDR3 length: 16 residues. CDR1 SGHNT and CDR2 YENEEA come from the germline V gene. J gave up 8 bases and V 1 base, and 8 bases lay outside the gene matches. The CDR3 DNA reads TGTGCCAGCAGCTTAGGGGACAGGGGTTCTTCGGATGAGCAGTTCTTC. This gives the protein CASSLGDRGSSDEQFF.

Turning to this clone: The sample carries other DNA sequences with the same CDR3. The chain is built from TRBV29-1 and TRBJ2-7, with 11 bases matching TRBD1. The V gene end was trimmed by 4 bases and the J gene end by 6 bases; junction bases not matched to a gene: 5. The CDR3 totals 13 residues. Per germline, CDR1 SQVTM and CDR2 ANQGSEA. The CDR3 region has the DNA TGCAGCGTTGTGTTGGGGACAGGGGGCGAGCAGTACTTC. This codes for CSVVLGTGGEQYF.

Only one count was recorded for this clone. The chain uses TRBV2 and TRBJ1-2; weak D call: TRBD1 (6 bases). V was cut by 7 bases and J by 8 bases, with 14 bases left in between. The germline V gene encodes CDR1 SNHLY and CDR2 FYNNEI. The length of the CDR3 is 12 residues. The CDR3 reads CASTETGRGYTF. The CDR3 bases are TGTGCCAGCACAGAGACAGGAAGAGGCTACACCTTC.

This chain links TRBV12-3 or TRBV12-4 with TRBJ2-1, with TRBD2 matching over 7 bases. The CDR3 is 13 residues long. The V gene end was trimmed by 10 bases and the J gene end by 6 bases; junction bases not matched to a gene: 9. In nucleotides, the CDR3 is TGTGCCACCAACGGGGGGAGGGGCAATGAGCAGTTCTTC. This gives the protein CATNGGRGNEQFF.

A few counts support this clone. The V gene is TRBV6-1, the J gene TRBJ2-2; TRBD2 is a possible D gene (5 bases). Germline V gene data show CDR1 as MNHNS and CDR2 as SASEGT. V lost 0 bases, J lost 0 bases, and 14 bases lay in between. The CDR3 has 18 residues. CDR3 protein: CASSEARIRGSNTGELFF. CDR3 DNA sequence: TGTGCCAGCAGTGAAGCGCGAATCCGGGGTTCGAACACCGGGGAGCTGTTTTTT.

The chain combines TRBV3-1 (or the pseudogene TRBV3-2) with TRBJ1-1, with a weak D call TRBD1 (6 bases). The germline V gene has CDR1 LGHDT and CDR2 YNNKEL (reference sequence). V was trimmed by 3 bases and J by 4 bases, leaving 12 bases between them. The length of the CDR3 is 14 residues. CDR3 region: CASSQGGGPTEAFF. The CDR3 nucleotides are TGTGCCAGCAGCCAGGGCGGGGGGCCCACTGAAGCTTTCTTT.

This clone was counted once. CDR3 sequence (DNA): TGTGCCAGCAGTTCCTCTCCCGGGAGCTCCTACAATGAGCAGTTCTTC. As protein: CASSSSPGSSYNEQFF. The chain has TRBV27 and TRBJ2-1; TRBD2 might be the D (6 bases). V lost 4 bases to trimming and J lost 0 bases, with 13 bases between them. Germline CDR1 MNHEY, CDR2 SMNVEV (reference sequence). The CDR3 spans 16 residues.

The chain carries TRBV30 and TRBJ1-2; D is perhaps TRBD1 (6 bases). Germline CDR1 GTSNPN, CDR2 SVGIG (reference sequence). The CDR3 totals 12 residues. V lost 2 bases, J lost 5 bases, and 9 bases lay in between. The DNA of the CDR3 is TGTGCCTGGAGTAGTCAGGGGTATGGCTACACCTTC. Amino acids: CAWSSQGYGYTF.

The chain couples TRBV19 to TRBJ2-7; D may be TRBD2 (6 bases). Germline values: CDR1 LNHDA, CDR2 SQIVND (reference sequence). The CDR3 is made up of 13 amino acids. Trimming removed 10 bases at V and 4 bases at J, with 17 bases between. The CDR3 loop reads CATSGTDGYEQYF. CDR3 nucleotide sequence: TGTGCCACCTCCGGGACTGACGGGTACGAGCAGTACTTC.

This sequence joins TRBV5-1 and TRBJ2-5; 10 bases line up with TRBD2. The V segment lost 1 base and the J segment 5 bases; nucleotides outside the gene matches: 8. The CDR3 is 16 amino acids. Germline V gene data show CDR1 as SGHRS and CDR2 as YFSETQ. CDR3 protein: CASSLSLAGVGETQYF. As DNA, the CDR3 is TGCGCCAGCAGCTTGTCCCTAGCGGGAGTGGGTGAGACCCAGTACTTC.

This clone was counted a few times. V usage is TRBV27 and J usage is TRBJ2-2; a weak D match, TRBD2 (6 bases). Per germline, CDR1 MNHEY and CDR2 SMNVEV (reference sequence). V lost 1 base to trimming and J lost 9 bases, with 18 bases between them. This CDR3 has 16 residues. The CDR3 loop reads CASSLYRTKGGRELFF. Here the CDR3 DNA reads TGTGCCAGCAGTTTATACAGGACCAAAGGAGGGAGGGAGCTGTTTTTT.

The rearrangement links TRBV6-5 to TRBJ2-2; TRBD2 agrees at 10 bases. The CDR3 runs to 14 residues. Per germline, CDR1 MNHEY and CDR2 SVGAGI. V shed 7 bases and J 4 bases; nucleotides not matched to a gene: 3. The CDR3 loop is CASNLAGATGELFF. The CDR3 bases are TGTGCCAGCAATCTAGCGGGAGCCACCGGGGAGCTGTTTTTT.

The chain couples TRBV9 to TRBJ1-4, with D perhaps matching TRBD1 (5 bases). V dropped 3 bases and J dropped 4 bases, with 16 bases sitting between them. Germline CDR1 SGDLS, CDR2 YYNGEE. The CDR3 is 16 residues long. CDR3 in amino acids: CASSADRFQRNEKLFF. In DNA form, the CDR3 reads TGTGCCAGCAGCGCAGACAGATTCCAGCGTAATGAAAAACTGTTTTTT.

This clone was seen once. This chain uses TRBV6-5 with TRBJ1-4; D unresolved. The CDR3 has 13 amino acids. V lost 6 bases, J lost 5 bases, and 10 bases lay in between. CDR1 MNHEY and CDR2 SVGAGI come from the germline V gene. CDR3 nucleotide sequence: TGTGCCAGCAGGCCCCCGGGGAATGAAAAACTGTTTTTT. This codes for CASRPPGNEKLFF.

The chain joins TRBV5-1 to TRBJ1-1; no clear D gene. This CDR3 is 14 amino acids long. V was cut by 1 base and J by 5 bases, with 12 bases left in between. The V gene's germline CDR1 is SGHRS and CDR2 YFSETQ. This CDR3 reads CASSLSGFGTEAFF. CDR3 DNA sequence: TGCGCCAGCAGCTTGTCGGGGTTTGGGACTGAAGCTTTCTTT.

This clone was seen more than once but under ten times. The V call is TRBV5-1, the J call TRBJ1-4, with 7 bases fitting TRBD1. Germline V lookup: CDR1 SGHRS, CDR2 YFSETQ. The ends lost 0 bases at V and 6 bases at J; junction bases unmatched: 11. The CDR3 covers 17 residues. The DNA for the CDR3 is TGCGCCAGCAGCTTGGCCACAAGGGGGCGCATGGATGAAAAACTGTTTTTT. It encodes CASSLATRGRMDEKLFF.

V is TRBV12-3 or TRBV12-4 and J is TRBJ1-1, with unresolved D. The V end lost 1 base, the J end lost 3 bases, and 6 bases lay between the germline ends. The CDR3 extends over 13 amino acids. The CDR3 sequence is CASSLGRDTEAFF. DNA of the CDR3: TGTGCCAGCAGTTTAGGGCGGGACACTGAAGCTTTCTTT.

The CDR3 DNA sequence: TGTGCCAGCAGCAAAAAACAGTATAATTCACCCCTCCACTTT. Its translation is CASSKKQYNSPLHF. The chain links TRBV21-1 to TRBJ1-6; the table's D call, TRBD1, was not checked against the DNA. TRBV21-1 is flagged as a pseudogene. The CDR3 consists of 14 residues.

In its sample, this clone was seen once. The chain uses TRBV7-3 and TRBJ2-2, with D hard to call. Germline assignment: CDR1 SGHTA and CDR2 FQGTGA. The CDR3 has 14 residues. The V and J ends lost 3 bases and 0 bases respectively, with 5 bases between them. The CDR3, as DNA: TGTGCCAGCAGCTTGGGCGCGAACACCGGGGAGCTGTTTTTT. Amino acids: CASSLGANTGELFF.